What follows are 13 T cell receptor beta chains derived from one specimen sequenced in a study of Ad26.COV2.S vaccination and SARS-CoV-2 variants. The sample's treatment: some 19 received Ad26.COV2.S at low or high dose, single or two shots; 5 received placebo; per-sample allocation not given. Following the first vaccine or placebo injection, samples were taken on day 63. Sequencing used immunoSEQ multiplex PCR; TCRdb keeps in-frame clones, though not all of them. The top ten clones hold around 3.7% of a sample with around 320,000 clones, about nine tenths of them seen once. The specimen was peripheral blood, collected in a trial of Ad26.COV2.S vaccine versus placebo. The receptors here all came from a person between 18 and 59 years old who received the Ad26.COV2.S COVID-19 vaccine or a placebo.

This clone was found a few times. The same CDR3 arises from other DNA sequences in this sample as well. The chain links TRBV30 to TRBJ1-5; D is undetermined. The germline V and J ends were trimmed by 0 bases and 0 bases, with 3 bases remaining between them. The CDR3 contains 13 residues. Germline V lookup: CDR1 GTSNPN, CDR2 SVGIG (reference sequence). The CDR3 loop is CAWSVLSNQPQHF. The CDR3 coding sequence is TGTGCCTGGAGTGTTCTTAGCAATCAGCCCCAGCATTTT.

The gene calls are TRBV7-9 and TRBJ2-6; D uncertain. CDR3 length equals 15 residues. V dropped 1 base and J dropped 1 base, with 5 bases sitting between them. CDR1 SEHNR and CDR2 FQNEAQ come from the germline V gene (reference sequence). This CDR3 reads CASSLGSSGANVLTF. CDR3 DNA: TGTGCCAGCAGCTTAGGGTCTTCTGGGGCCAACGTCCTGACTTTC.

In this sample, this clone turned up once. The same CDR3 arises from other DNA sequences in this sample as well. The chain uses TRBV2 and TRBJ2-2, with no clear D. V dropped 0 bases and J dropped 6 bases, with 5 bases sitting between them. The CDR3 runs 13 residues. Per the germline V gene, CDR1 is SNHLY and CDR2 is FYNNEI. CDR3 in amino acids: CASSEALPGELFF. The CDR3 DNA is TGTGCCAGCAGTGAAGCCCTCCCCGGGGAGCTGTTTTTT.

This chain joins TRBV2 and TRBJ2-5; TRBD1 agrees at 9 bases. The CDR3 contains 13 residues. CDR1 and CDR2 from the germline V gene are SNHLY and FYNNEI. V was clipped by 11 bases and J by 4 bases; unmatched bases: 8. The CDR3 coding sequence is TGTGCCGGGGGGACAGGGAACCTAGAGACCCAGTACTTC. Protein product: CAGGTGNLETQYF.

V usage is TRBV9 and J usage is TRBJ1-3; TRBD1 agrees at 10 bases. V shed 3 bases, J shed 0 bases, and the junction held 12 bases outside the gene matches. The length of the CDR3 is 19 residues. Germline V gene lookup returns CDR1 SGDLS and CDR2 YYNGEE. The CDR3 loop reads CASSAYSGTGAYSGNTIYF. CDR3 DNA: TGTGCCAGCAGCGCCTACTCCGGGACAGGGGCTTACTCTGGAAACACCATATATTTT.

The chain recombines TRBV2 with TRBJ2-7; D gene uncertain. Germline-derived CDR1 and CDR2 are SNHLY and FYNNEI. The CDR3 contains 13 residues. V was trimmed by 6 bases and J by 3 bases, leaving 12 bases between them. The CDR3 DNA reads TGTGCCAGCAGATCGGAGCTTTTCTACGAGCAGTACTTC. It yields the protein CASRSELFYEQYF.

This chain joins TRBV6-1 and TRBJ2-7; D remains unclear. The V end was cut by 3 bases, the J end by 4 bases, with 13 bases between. Germline lookup yields CDR1 MNHNS and CDR2 SASEGT. The CDR3 runs 14 residues. CDR3 residues: CASSEARIFYEQYF. The CDR3, as DNA: TGTGCCAGCAGTGAGGCCAGAATTTTTTACGAGCAGTACTTC.

This clone was seen only a few times. The CDR3 bases are TGTGCCAGCAGTCCCAGGTCTAGGGCTGAAGCTTTCTTT. Its protein is CASSPRSRAEAFF. The J gene is TRBJ1-1, the V gene TRBV6-5; D is unclear. V was shortened by 5 bases and J by 6 bases, with 13 bases between the two germline ends. The CDR3 sequence is 13 residues long. Germline CDR1 MNHEY, CDR2 SVGAGI.

This rearrangement joins TRBV30 to TRBJ1-4; TRBD1 is a possible D gene (5 bases). This CDR3 region has 13 residues. Germline V gene lookup returns CDR1 GTSNPN and CDR2 SVGIG (reference sequence). With 6 bases removed from V and 7 bases from J, the gap between germline ends came to 15 bases. The CDR3 nucleotides are TGTGCCTGCCCCTCGGGAGGGACTGAAAAACTGTTTTTT. This translates into CACPSGGTEKLFF. The full variable domain, with the rest looked up from reference TRBV30 and TRBJ1-4, is SQTIHQWPATLVQPVGSPLSLECTVEGTSNPNLYWYRQAAGRGLQLLFYSVGIGQISSEVPQNLSASRPQDRQFILSSKKLLLSDSGFYLCACPSGGTEKLFFGSGTQLSVL.

The chain is built from TRBV4-2 and TRBJ1-1, with D possibly TRBD1 on 5 matching bases. In germline, CDR1 is LGHNA, CDR2 YNFKEQ. The CDR3 sequence is 16 residues long. The V gene lost 1 base and the J gene lost 4 bases, with 16 bases spanning the gap. The CDR3 sequence is CASSQGDSSFSTEAFF. The CDR3 region has the DNA TGTGCCAGCAGCCAAGGCGACAGTAGCTTTAGCACTGAAGCTTTCTTT.

The chain uses TRBV14 and TRBJ1-1; D gene unclear. The germline CDR1 and CDR2 sequences are SGHDN and FVKESK. The CDR3 contains 14 residues. Trimming removed 0 bases at V and 4 bases at J, with 9 bases between. The CDR3 DNA follows: TGTGCCAGCAGCCAAGAACGGGTAGGCACTGAAGCTTTCTTT. Residues: CASSQERVGTEAFF.

The chain is built from TRBV6-5 and TRBJ1-1; tentatively, D is TRBD1 (6 bases). There are 13 residues in the CDR3. Germline CDR1 reads MNHEY; CDR2 reads SVGAGI. With 6 bases removed from V and 11 bases from J, the gap between germline ends came to 19 bases. As DNA, the CDR3 is TGTGCCAGCAGAGTCAGGGGCCGCTCTTATGCTTTCTTT. Translation gives CASRVRGRSYAFF.

The DNA for the CDR3 is TGTGCCAGCAGTAGGGCTGGGGCCAACGTCCTGACTTTC. This codes for CASSRAGANVLTF. V and J are TRBV27 and TRBJ2-6; D is uncertain. Trimming took 5 bases from V and 2 from J, leaving 4 bases between them. The germline V gene has CDR1 MNHEY and CDR2 SMNVEV (reference sequence). This CDR3 contains 13 residues.